This entry concerns a single TCR beta chain. Antigen unknown. This entry belongs to a study of tumor and adjacent non-tumor tissue in lung cancer. For the study at large: The patients, roughly 9 men and 4 to 6 women, were roughly 30 to 80 with stage I to III disease. Overall study findings and caveats: Tumor tissue had significantly higher TCR diversity than normal lung.

The V end was cut by 4 bases, the J end by 5 bases, with 17 bases between. Germline CDR1 and CDR2: DFQATT and SNEGSKA (reference sequence). The CDR3 sequence is 14 residues long. A modified ARM-PCR protocol with three rounds of nested PCR amplified TCRbeta. MiXCR, applied by TCRdb to the multiplex PCR reads, yields one record per CDR3 protein. Among approximately 68,000 distinct CDR3 sequences, 60% to 75% were seen once, and the ten largest hold about 28%. The template was RNA from unsorted bulk tissue. Chemotherapy-naive patients with new lung cancer underwent thoracic surgery in China, August–late 2014.

V and J are TRBV20-1 and TRBJ1-1; D gene unclear. Sequences were obtained from lung tumor tissue. This clonotype was sampled from a man aged 55 to 69 with non-small cell lung cancer. CDR3 loop: CSAIGGQGTTEAFF. DNA of the CDR3: TGCAGTGCTATTGGCGGGCAAGGTACAACTGAAGCTTTCTTT.